One sample yielded the 17 T cell receptor beta chains listed below, sequenced in a study of blood T cell repertoires in COVID-19. Sequencing used immunoSEQ multiplex PCR; TCRdb keeps in-frame clones, though not all of them. The sample includes about 74,000 clones, roughly nine tenths seen only once; the top ten take under 1.5%. The sequenced material came from peripheral blood. Source of these receptors: a man between 45 and 60 years old with acute or convalescent COVID-19.

The genes are TRBV28 and TRBJ2-5, with D possibly matching TRBD2 (7 bases). Germline CDR1 MDHEN, CDR2 SYDVKM. This CDR3 is 15 amino acids long. V lost 6 bases to trimming and J lost 5 bases, with 19 bases between them. The CDR3 loop reads CASSTPTGGPETQYF. CDR3 sequence (DNA): TGTGCCAGCAGCACGCCGACGGGGGGCCCTGAGACCCAGTACTTC.

The table lists this clone with a count of one. V gene TRBV29-1 combines with J gene TRBJ1-5, with 7 bases lining up with TRBD1. CDR3 length: 13 residues. J lost 7 bases, V lost 7 bases, and 10 bases had no gene match. The germline V gene has CDR1 SQVTM and CDR2 ANQGSEA. CDR3 amino acids: CSARDRWDQPQHF. CDR3 in DNA: TGCAGCGCCCGGGACAGATGGGACCAGCCCCAGCATTTT.

The chain combines TRBV5-1 with TRBJ1-1; 7 bases agree with TRBD1. This CDR3 is built from 14 residues. Germline CDR1 and CDR2: SGHRS and YFSETQ. With 0 bases clipped from V and 1 base from J, the junction kept 0 bases outside the gene matches. The CDR3 region has the DNA TGCGCCAGCAGCTTGGCAGGGGGGAACACTGAAGCTTTCTTT. Translating it yields CASSLAGGNTEAFF.

The chain joins TRBV4-3 to TRBJ1-5; 9 bases fit TRBD1. The CDR3 has 18 residues. CDR1 LGHNA and CDR2 YSLEER come from the germline V gene. Trimming at V came to 1 base and at J to 7 bases, leaving 14 bases not matched to a gene. CDR3 sequence (DNA): TGCGCCAGCAGCCAAGGCGTAAGCCGGGACAGGGTATGGCAGCCCCAGCATTTT. Translation gives CASSQGVSRDRVWQPQHF.

CDR3 coding DNA: TGTGCCAGCAGCGGACAGGGGGCCGCTCAGCCCCAGCATTTT. Translation gives CASSGQGAAQPQHF. This chain joins TRBV7-9 and TRBJ1-5; 11 bases are shared with TRBD1. J gave up 6 bases and V 5 bases, and 3 bases lay outside the gene matches. Germline assignment: CDR1 SEHNR and CDR2 FQNEAQ (reference sequence). The CDR3 runs to 14 residues.

The chain has TRBV29-1 and TRBJ2-5; D perhaps matches TRBD1 (6 bases). CDR1 is SQVTM, CDR2 ANQGSEA, per germline. V was trimmed by 8 bases and J by 4 bases, leaving 20 bases between them. The CDR3 extends over 14 amino acids. This CDR3 is CSILGQSEGETQYF. The CDR3 nucleotides read TGCAGCATCCTCGGACAGTCAGAGGGAGAGACCCAGTACTTC.

CDR3 amino acids: CASSPYLAGDNEQFF. As DNA, the CDR3 is TGTGCCAGCAGCCCCTATCTAGCGGGAGATAATGAGCAGTTCTTC. The chain links TRBV7-3 to TRBJ2-1, with TRBD2 matching 10 bases. After removal of 5 bases from V and 7 bases from J, the junction contained 8 bases not matched to a gene. The CDR3 loop spans 15 amino acids. Germline V gene sequence: CDR1 SGHTA, CDR2 FQGTGA. Full variable domain (remainder filled in from reference TRBV7-3 and TRBJ2-1): GAGVSQTPSNKVTEKGKYVELRCDPISGHTALYWYRQSLGQGPEFLIYFQGTGAADDSGLPNDRFFAVRPEGSVSTLKIQRTERGDSAVYLCASSPYLAGDNEQFFGPGTRLTVL.

CDR3 sequence reads: CASTLNGVASDTQYF. The DNA of the CDR3 is TGTGCCAGCACCCTAAACGGGGTAGCATCAGATACGCAGTATTTT. The chain links TRBV2 to TRBJ2-3, with a possible D match to TRBD2 (5 bases). This CDR3 spans 15 amino acids. Trimming took off 7 bases at V and 4 bases at J, with 18 bases between the two ends. Germline V gene sequence: CDR1 SNHLY, CDR2 FYNNEI.

V and J are TRBV19 and TRBJ1-5, with TRBD1 identical over 8 bases. The CDR3 runs to 16 residues. The germline V gene has CDR1 LNHDA and CDR2 SQIVND (reference sequence). Trimming cost V 6 bases and J 0 bases; bases outside gene matches: 7. CDR3: CASRPDRVYSNQPQHF. DNA for the CDR3: TGTGCCAGTAGACCGGACAGGGTTTATAGCAATCAGCCCCAGCATTTT.

The chain is built from TRBV10-3 and TRBJ2-5; weak D call: TRBD2 (6 bases). Germline-derived CDR1 and CDR2 are ENHRY and SYGVKD. This CDR3 is 15 amino acids long. Between the trimmed V and J ends, which lost 3 bases and 2 bases, there was a span of 13 bases. The CDR3 protein is CAISDDMREQETQYF. CDR3 sequence (DNA): TGTGCCATCAGTGATGATATGCGGGAACAAGAGACCCAGTACTTC.

J is TRBJ1-2 and V is TRBV18; D is unclear. The germline V and J ends were trimmed by 2 bases and 3 bases, with 13 bases remaining between them. CDR3 length: 15 amino acids. The V gene's germline CDR1 is KGHSH and CDR2 LQKENI. This CDR3 is CASSPGPIRDYGYTF. CDR3 bases: TGTGCCAGCTCACCAGGTCCCATTCGGGACTATGGCTACACCTTC. The whole variable domain, filled in from reference TRBV18 and TRBJ1-2, reads NAGVMQNPRHLVRRRGQEARLRCSPMKGHSHVYWYRQLPEEGLKFMVYLQKENIIDESGMPKERFSAEFPKEGPSILRIQQVVRGDSAAYFCASSPGPIRDYGYTFGSGTRLTVV.

The rearrangement uses TRBV7-2 and TRBJ1-4; 7 nucleotides line up with TRBD1. V dropped 4 bases and J dropped 8; count of bases not matched to a gene: 10. Germline lookup yields CDR1 SGHTA and CDR2 FQGNSA. The CDR3 spans 15 residues. Written as DNA, the CDR3 is TGTGCCAGCAGCTGGGGACAGCCCGTCGGAGAAAAACTGTTTTTT. Its protein product is CASSWGQPVGEKLFF.

The chain uses TRBV27 and TRBJ2-2; no definite D call. This CDR3 contains 13 residues. CDR1 and CDR2 from the germline V gene are MNHEY and SMNVEV (reference sequence). The V end was cut by 8 bases, the J end by 5 bases, with 12 bases between. The CDR3 DNA reads TGTGCCAGCCAAGCCGGGTGGACCGGGGAGCTGTTTTTT. It encodes CASQAGWTGELFF.

This sequence joins TRBV7-9 and TRBJ1-2, with 11 bases aligning to TRBD1. Trimming at V came to 6 bases and at J to 5 bases, leaving 11 bases not matched to a gene. Per the germline V gene, CDR1 is SEHNR and CDR2 is FQNEAQ (reference sequence). The CDR3 is 16 residues long. CDR3 coding DNA: TGTGCCAGCAGACTTATCGGACAGGGGGCCTGGTATGGCTACACCTTC. It encodes CASRLIGQGAWYGYTF.

CDR3 residues: CASTGDRASYGYTF. CDR3 DNA: TGTGCCAGTACCGGGGACAGGGCATCCTATGGCTACACCTTC. The chain joins TRBV28 to TRBJ1-2, with 9 positions matching TRBD1. V lost 9 bases and J lost 4; bases outside the gene matches: 9. The germline gives CDR1 MDHEN, CDR2 SYDVKM. The CDR3 spans 14 residues.

The rearrangement uses TRBV12-3 or TRBV12-4 and TRBJ2-3, with TRBD2 matching 11 bases. V shed 2 bases, J shed 15 bases, and the junction held 7 bases outside the gene matches. This CDR3 spans 13 amino acids. The CDR3 protein is CASSLSRLAGLYF. CDR3 coding DNA: TGTGCCAGCAGTTTAAGTAGACTAGCGGGACTATATTTT.

The V call is TRBV10-2, the J call TRBJ1-1; D is possibly TRBD1 (6 bases). The CDR3 extends over 15 amino acids. V lost 0 bases to trimming and J lost 3 bases, with 11 bases between them. CDR1 and CDR2 from the germline V gene are WSHSY and SAAADI. CDR3 bases: TGCGCCAGCAGTGAGTCGACTGCAGGGGACACTGAAGCTTTCTTT. It yields the protein CASSESTAGDTEAFF.